Included here is one T cell receptor (beta chain) sequence, with context. These data are taken from a study of blood T cell repertoires in COVID-19. Study details: There were acute and convalescent COVID-19 samples, and they came from the United States, Italy and Spain.

The CDR3 extends over 15 amino acids. Study processing details: The authors estimated nucleated cell counts from reference gene primer amplification. Assay used: immunoSEQ multiplex PCR; TCRdb lists only in-frame clones, some missing. V, J and clone size derive from that table, while D and trimming were established from the DNA sequence. The sample includes 100,000 to 150,000 clones, 86% of them seen just once. V usage is TRBV21-1 and J usage is TRBJ1-5. TRBV21-1 is reported as a pseudogene. The source material was peripheral blood. This TCR was recovered from a human donor in a cohort sampled during active COVID-19. The CDR3 coding sequence is TGTGCCAGCAGCCTAAGGAGGGGTTTTAGTCAGCCCCAGCATTTT. Amino acids: CASSLRRGFSQPQHF.